This T cell receptor beta chain was sequenced for a study of CD8 T cells in Susac syndrome. Study results and caveats: It was acknowledged in the study that the number of individuals who were included in its TCR sequencing and HLA analysis was relatively small.

Reverse transcription of roughly 0.45 to 1 ug RNA was carried out with random hexamers. Multiplex PCR with immunoSEQ amplified the TCR beta CDR3 across 54 Vbeta and 13 Jbeta. One entry per CDR3 protein, called by TCRdb with MiXCR from the immunoSEQ multiplex PCR reads. The repertoire includes about 90,000 distinct CDR3 sequences, 90% to 95% of them detected once, and 0.25% to 0.4% sits in the top ten. Germline-derived CDR1 and CDR2 are KGHSH and LQKENI. Trimming left V 3 bases short and J 3 bases short, with 11 bases between. The CDR3 is made up of 15 amino acids. Matching for age and sex applied to the controls, who were healthy donors. Purification of the CD8+ and CD4+ T cells relied on negative isolation, and TEMRA cells underwent FACS enrichment. About this clonotype itself: What it binds is unknown.

What was sequenced was CD8+ T cells from PBMCs. The source is a human donor in good health. The rearrangement joins TRBV18 to TRBJ1-4; D possibly corresponds to TRBD1 (5 bases). The CDR3 region is CASSPSRQPNEKLFF. The CDR3 region has the DNA TGTGCCAGCTCACCCTCGCGACAGCCTAATGAAAAACTGTTTTTT.